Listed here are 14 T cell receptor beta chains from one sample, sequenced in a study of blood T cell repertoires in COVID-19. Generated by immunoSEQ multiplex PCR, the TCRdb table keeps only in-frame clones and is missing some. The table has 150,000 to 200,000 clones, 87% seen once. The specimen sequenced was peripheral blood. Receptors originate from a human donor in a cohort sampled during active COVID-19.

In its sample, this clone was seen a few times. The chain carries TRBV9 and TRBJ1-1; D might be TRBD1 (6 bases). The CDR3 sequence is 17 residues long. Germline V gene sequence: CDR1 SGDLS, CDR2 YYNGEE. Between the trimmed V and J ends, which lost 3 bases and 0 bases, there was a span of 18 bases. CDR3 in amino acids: CASSGGVTGLMNTEAFF. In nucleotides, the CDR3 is TGTGCCAGCAGCGGGGGAGTGACAGGCCTCATGAACACTGAAGCTTTCTTT. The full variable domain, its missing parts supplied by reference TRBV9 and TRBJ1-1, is DSGVTQTPKHLITATGQRVTLRCSPRSGDLSVYWYQQSLDQGLQFLIQYYNGEERAKGNILERFSAQQFPDLHSELNLSSLELGDSALYFCASSGGVTGLMNTEAFFGQGTRLTVV.

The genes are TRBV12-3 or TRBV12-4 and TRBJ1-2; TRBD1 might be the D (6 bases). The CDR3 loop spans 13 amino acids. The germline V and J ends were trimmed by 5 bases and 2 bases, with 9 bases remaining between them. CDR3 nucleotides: TGTGCCAGCAGTGAAGACAGGAACTATGGCTACACCTTC. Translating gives CASSEDRNYGYTF.

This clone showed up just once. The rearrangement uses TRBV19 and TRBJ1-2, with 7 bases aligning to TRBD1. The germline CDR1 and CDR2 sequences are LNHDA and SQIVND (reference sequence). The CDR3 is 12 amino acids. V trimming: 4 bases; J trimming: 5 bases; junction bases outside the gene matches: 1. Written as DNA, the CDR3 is TGTGCCAGTAGTACGACAGGGTATGGCTACACCTTC. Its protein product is CASSTTGYGYTF.

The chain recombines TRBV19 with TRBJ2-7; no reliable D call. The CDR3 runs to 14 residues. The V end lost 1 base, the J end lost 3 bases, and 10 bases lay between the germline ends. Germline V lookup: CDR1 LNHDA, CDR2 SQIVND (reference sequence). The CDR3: CASSIALRDYEQYF. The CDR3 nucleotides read TGTGCCAGTAGTATAGCGCTACGCGACTACGAGCAGTACTTC.

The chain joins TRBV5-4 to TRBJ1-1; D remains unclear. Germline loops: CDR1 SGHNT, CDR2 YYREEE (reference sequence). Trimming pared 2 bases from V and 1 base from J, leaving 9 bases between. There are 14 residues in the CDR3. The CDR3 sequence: CASSFEGTNTEAFF. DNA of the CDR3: TGTGCCAGCAGCTTTGAGGGAACGAACACTGAAGCTTTCTTT.

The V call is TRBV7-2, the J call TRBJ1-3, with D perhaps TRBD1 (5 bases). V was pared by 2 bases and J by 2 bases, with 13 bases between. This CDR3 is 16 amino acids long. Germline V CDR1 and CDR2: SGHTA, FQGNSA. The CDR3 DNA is TGTGCCAGCAGCTTATTGGGGGGATTGACTGGAAACACCATATATTTT. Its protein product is CASSLLGGLTGNTIYF.

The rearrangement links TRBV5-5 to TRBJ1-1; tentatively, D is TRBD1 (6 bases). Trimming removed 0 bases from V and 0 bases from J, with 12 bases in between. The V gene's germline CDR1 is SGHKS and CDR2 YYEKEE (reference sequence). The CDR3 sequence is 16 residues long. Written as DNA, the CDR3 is TGTGCCAGCAGCTTGGAACAGGGCAACATGAACACTGAAGCTTTCTTT. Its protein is CASSLEQGNMNTEAFF.

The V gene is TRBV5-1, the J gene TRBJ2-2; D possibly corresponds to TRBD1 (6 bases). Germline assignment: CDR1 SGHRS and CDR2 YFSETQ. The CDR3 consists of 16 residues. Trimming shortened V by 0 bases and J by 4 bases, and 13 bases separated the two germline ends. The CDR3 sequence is CASSLVLGAGTGELFF. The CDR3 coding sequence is TGCGCCAGCAGCTTGGTGCTGGGGGCGGGCACCGGGGAGCTGTTTTTT.

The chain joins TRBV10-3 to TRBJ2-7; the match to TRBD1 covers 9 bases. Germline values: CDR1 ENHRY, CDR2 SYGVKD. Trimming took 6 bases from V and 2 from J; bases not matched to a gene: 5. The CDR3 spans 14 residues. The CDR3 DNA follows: TGTGCCATCAGGGATGGACAGGGGACCTACGAGCAGTACTTC. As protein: CAIRDGQGTYEQYF.

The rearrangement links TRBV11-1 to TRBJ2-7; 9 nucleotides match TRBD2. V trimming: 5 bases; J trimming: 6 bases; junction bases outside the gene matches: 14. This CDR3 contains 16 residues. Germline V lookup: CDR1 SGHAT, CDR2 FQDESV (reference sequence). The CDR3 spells CASSLKGAGGPGEQYF. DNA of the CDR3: TGTGCCAGCAGCCTCAAAGGGGCGGGGGGGCCAGGCGAGCAGTACTTC. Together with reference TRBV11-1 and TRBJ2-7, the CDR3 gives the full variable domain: EAEVAQSPRYKITEKSQAVAFWCDPISGHATLYWYRQILGQGPELLVQFQDESVVDDSQLPKDRFSAERLKGVDSTLKIQPAELGDSAMYLCASSLKGAGGPGEQYFGPGTRLTVT.

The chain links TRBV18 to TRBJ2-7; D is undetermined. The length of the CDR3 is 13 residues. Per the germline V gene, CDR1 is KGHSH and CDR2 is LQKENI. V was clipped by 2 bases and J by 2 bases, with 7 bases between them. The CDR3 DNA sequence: TGTGCCAGCTCACCAACCAGGACCTACGAGCAGTACTTC. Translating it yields CASSPTRTYEQYF. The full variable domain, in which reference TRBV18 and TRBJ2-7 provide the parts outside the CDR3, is NAGVMQNPRHLVRRRGQEARLRCSPMKGHSHVYWYRQLPEEGLKFMVYLQKENIIDESGMPKERFSAEFPKEGPSILRIQQVVRGDSAAYFCASSPTRTYEQYFGPGTRLTVT.

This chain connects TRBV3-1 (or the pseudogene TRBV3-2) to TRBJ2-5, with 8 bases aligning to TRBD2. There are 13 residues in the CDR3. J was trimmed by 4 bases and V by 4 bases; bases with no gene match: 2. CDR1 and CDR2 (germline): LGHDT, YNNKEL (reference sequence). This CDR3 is CASSLGGAETQYF. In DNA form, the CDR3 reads TGTGCCAGCAGCCTCGGGGGGGCAGAGACCCAGTACTTC.

The CDR3 sequence is CASSPGQLRTDTQYF. CDR3 sequence (DNA): TGTGCCAGTAGTCCGGGACAGTTACGCACAGATACGCAGTATTTT. This chain links TRBV19 with TRBJ2-3, with 7 bases fitting TRBD1. Germline V CDR1 and CDR2: LNHDA, SQIVND (reference sequence). V was clipped by 5 bases and J by 1 base; unmatched bases: 6. This CDR3 is 15 amino acids long.

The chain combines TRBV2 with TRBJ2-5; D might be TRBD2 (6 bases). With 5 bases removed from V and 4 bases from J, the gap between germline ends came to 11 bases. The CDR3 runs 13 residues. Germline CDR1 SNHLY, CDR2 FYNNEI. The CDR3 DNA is TGTGCCAGCAGTTTCCGGAGGGGAGAGACCCAGTACTTC. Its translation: CASSFRRGETQYF. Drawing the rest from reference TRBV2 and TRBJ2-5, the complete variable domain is EPEVTQTPSHQVTQMGQEVILRCVPISNHLYFYWYRQILGQKVEFLVSFYNNEISEKSEIFDDQFSVERPDGSNFTLKIRSTKLEDSAMYFCASSFRRGETQYFGPGTRLLVL.